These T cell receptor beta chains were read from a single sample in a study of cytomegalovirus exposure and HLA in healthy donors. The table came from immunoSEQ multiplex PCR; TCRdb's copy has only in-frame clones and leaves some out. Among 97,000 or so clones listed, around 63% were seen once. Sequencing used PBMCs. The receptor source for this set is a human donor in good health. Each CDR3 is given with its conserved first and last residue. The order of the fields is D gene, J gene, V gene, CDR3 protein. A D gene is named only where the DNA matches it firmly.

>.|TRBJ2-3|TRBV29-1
CSVEGRTDTQYF
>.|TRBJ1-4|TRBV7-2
CASSWEGSGEKLFF
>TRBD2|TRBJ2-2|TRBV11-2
CASSRRLAGGGGELFF
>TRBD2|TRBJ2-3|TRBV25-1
CASSGEREGDTQYF
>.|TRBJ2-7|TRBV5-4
CASSLEGGLAESYEQYF
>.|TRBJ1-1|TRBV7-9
CASSFGGGPEAFF
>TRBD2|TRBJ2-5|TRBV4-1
CASSQVGATSGSLGTQYF
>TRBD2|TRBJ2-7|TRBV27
CASRLAGERYEQYF
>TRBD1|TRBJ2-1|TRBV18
CASSPPDRGNEQFF
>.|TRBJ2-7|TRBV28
CASSSERVYEQYF
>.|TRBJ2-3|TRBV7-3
CASSLTGPTDTQYF
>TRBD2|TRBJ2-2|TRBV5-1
CASSGAGTSGPQGAGELFF
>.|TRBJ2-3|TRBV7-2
CASSSQSGDGADTQYF
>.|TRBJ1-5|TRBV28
CASRQGLRSNQPQHF
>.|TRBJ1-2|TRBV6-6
CASSTQRQAIIYGYTF
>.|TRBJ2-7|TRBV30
CACNGLNYEQYF
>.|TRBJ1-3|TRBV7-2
CASSLVAGVGNTIYF
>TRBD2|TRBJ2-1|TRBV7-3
CASSLGTSRINEQFF
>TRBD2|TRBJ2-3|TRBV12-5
CASGLVLAGGPKHTDTQYF
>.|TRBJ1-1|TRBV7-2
CASSLLGANTEAFF
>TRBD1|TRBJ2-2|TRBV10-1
CASSEYRDRVGTGELFF
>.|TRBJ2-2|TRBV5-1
CASSLTPWSGKNTGELFF
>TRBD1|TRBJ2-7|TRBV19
CASSVDQGARAYEQYF
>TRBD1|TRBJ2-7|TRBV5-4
CVWTRGDRGYEQYF
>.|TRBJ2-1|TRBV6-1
CASSEGVATYNEQFF
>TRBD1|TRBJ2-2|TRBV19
CASRDRTIPTTGELFF
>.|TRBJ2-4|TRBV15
CATSNVRSLAKNIQYF
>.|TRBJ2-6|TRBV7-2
CASSAFRGPGSGANVLTF
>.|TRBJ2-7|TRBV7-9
CSSTSGPYEQYF